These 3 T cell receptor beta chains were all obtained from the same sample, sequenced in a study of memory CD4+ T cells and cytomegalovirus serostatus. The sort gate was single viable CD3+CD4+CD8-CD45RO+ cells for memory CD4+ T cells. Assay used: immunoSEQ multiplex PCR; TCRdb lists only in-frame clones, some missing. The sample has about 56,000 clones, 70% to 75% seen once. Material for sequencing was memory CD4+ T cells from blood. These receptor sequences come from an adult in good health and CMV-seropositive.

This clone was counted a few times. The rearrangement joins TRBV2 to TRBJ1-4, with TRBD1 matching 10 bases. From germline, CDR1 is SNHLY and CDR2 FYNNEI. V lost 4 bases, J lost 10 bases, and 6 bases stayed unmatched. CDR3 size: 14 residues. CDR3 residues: CASSGRDRGLKLFF. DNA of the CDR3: TGTGCCAGCAGTGGCCGGGACAGGGGTCTAAAACTGTTTTTT.

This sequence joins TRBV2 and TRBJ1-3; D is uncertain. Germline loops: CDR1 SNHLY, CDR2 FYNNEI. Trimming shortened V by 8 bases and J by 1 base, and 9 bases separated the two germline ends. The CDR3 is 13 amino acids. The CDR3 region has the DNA TGTGCCAGCTATCGGGAGTCTGGAAACACCATATATTTT. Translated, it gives CASYRESGNTIYF.

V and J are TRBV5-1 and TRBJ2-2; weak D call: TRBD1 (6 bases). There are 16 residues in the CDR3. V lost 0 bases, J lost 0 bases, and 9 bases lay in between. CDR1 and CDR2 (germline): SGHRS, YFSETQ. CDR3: CASSLADRTNTGELFF. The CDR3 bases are TGCGCCAGCAGCTTGGCCGACAGGACGAACACCGGGGAGCTGTTTTTT.